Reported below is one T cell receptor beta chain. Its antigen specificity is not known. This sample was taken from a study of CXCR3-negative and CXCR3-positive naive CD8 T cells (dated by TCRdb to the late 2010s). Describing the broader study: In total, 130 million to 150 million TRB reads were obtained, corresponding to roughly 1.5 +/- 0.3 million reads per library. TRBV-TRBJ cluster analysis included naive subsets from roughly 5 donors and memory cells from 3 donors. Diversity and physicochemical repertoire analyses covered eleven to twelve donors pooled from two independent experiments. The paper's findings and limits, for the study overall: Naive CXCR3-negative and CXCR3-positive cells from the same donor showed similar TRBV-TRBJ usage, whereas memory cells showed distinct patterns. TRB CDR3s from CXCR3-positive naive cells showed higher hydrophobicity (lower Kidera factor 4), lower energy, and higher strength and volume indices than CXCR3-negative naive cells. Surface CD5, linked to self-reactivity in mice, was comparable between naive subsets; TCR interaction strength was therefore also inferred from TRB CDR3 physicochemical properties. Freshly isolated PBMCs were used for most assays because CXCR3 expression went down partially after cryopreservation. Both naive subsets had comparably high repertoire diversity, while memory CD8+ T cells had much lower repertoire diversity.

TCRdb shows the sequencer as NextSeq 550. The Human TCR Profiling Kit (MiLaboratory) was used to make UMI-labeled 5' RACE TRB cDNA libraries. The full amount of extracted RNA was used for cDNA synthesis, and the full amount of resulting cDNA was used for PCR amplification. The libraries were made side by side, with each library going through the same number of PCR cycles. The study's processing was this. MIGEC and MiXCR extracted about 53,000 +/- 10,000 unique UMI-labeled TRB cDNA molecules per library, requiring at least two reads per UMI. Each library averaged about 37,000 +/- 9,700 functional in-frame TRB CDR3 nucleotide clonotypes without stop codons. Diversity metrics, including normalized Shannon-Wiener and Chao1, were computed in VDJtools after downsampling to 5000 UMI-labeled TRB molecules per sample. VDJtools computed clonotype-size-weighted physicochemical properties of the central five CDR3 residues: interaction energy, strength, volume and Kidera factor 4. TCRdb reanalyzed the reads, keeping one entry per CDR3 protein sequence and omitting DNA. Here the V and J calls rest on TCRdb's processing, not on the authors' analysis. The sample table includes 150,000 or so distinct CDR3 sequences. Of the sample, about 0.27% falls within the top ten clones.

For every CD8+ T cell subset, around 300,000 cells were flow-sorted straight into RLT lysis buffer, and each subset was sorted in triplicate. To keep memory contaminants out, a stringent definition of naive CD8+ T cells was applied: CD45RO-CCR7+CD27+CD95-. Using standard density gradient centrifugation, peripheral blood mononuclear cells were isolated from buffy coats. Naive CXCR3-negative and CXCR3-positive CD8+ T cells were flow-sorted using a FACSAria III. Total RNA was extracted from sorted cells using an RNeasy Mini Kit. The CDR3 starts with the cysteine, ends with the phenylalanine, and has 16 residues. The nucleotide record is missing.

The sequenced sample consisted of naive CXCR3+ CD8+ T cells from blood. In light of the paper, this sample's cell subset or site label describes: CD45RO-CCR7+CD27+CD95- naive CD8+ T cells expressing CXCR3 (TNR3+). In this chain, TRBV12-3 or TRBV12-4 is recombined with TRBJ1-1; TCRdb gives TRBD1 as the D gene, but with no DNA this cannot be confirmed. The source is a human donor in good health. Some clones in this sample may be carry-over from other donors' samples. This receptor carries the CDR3 CASSLFLAMTGSEAFF.